The 16 T cell receptor beta chains in this list originate from one sample, sequenced in a study of cytomegalovirus exposure and HLA in healthy donors. The PCR used 60 Vbeta and 13 Jbeta primers. Repertoires were generated with immunoSEQ multiplex PCR, while TCRdb's copy carries only in-frame clones and drops some. This sample carries some 130,000 clones, less than 80% of them seen once, and the ten largest clones take roughly 8.8%. Sequencing was carried out using PBMCs. Receptors were obtained from a woman between 45 and 65 years old in good health and CMV-seropositive.

DNA for the CDR3: TGTGCCAGCAGGTCGACAGGGGGCGGGGGGTACGAGCAGTACTTC. It encodes CASRSTGGGGYEQYF. V usage is TRBV28 and J usage is TRBJ2-7, with TRBD1 matching over 10 bases. Germline loops: CDR1 MDHEN, CDR2 SYDVKM. The V segment lost 6 bases and the J segment 4 bases; nucleotides outside the gene matches: 9. This CDR3 spans 15 amino acids. The full variable domain, completed using reference TRBV28 and TRBJ2-7, is DVKVTQSSRYLVKRTGEKVFLECVQDMDHENMFWYRQDPGLGLRLIYFSYDVKMKEKGDIPEGYSVSREKKERFSLILESASTNQTSMYLCASRSTGGGGYEQYFGPGTRLTVT.

The chain links TRBV27 to TRBJ1-4, with 8 bases fitting TRBD1. Germline V CDR1 and CDR2: MNHEY, SMNVEV (reference sequence). V was pared by 2 bases and J by 9 bases, with 11 bases of the junction left unmatched. This CDR3 comprises 16 residues. CDR3 DNA: TGTGCCAGCAGTTTAAAGGCAGGGGGCGATGTAAAAAAACTGTTTTTT. It yields the protein CASSLKAGGDVKKLFF.

This chain joins TRBV28 and TRBJ1-3, with unresolved D. This CDR3 region has 15 residues. The V end was cut by 1 base, the J end by 6 bases, with 13 bases between. Per germline, CDR1 MDHEN and CDR2 SYDVKM. The CDR3 DNA sequence: TGTGCCAGCAGTTTATCCGGGAGAAGGCTAAACACCATATATTTT. It encodes CASSLSGRRLNTIYF.

The genes are TRBV28 and TRBJ2-7; TRBD1 matches at 7 bases. The ends lost 6 bases at V and 0 bases at J; junction bases unmatched: 20. Germline assignment: CDR1 MDHEN and CDR2 SYDVKM. CDR3 size: 19 residues. CDR3 nucleotide sequence: TGTGCCAGCAGCCGGAAAAACAGGGGCTTAGCGCCGAACTCCTACGAGCAGTACTTC. As protein: CASSRKNRGLAPNSYEQYF. The full variable domain, its missing parts supplied by reference TRBV28 and TRBJ2-7, is DVKVTQSSRYLVKRTGEKVFLECVQDMDHENMFWYRQDPGLGLRLIYFSYDVKMKEKGDIPEGYSVSREKKERFSLILESASTNQTSMYLCASSRKNRGLAPNSYEQYFGPGTRLTVT.

The V call is TRBV7-3, the J call TRBJ2-1; TRBD1 matches at 9 bases. The CDR3 length is 14 residues. Looked up from germline, CDR1 is SGHTA and CDR2 is FQGTGA. The V gene end was trimmed by 4 bases and the J gene end by 5 bases; junction bases not matched to a gene: 3. The CDR3 region is CASSSRTGDNEQFF. The CDR3 DNA is TGTGCCAGCAGCTCCCGGACAGGGGACAATGAGCAGTTCTTC.

CDR3 loop: CASSPLTGYNEQFF. The CDR3 DNA is TGTGCCAGCAGCCCCTTGACAGGTTACAATGAGCAGTTCTTC. The rearrangement joins TRBV9 to TRBJ2-1, with a possible D match to TRBD1 (6 bases). The V end was cut by 4 bases, the J end by 4 bases, with 12 bases between. This CDR3 has 14 residues. Per germline, CDR1 SGDLS and CDR2 YYNGEE.

This chain uses TRBV30 with TRBJ2-5; D possibly corresponds to TRBD1 (5 bases). The V and J ends lost 0 bases and 2 bases respectively, with 7 bases between them. Germline-derived CDR1 and CDR2 are GTSNPN and SVGIG (reference sequence). The CDR3 has 13 residues. Here the CDR3 DNA reads TGTGCCTGGAGTGTACAGGCTCAAGAGACCCAGTACTTC. Protein product: CAWSVQAQETQYF.

The V gene is TRBV30, the J gene TRBJ2-6; the D is unclear. CDR3 length: 12 residues. Germline assignment: CDR1 GTSNPN and CDR2 SVGIG (reference sequence). V was clipped by 6 bases and J by 0 bases, with 3 bases between them. The CDR3 loop reads CACNSGANVLTF. CDR3 DNA sequence: TGTGCCTGCAACTCTGGGGCCAACGTCCTGACTTTC.

The rearrangement uses TRBV11-2 and TRBJ2-1; D is uncertain. Germline CDR1 SGHAT, CDR2 FQNNGV. Trimming pared 5 bases from V and 4 bases from J, leaving 18 bases between. There are 16 residues in the CDR3. Here the CDR3 DNA reads TGTGCCAGCAGCCCCTCCGGGTCTTCGACTTACAATGAGCAGTTCTTC. Translated, it gives CASSPSGSSTYNEQFF.

The V call is TRBV14, the J call TRBJ1-2; 8 bases are shared with TRBD1. Per the germline V gene, CDR1 is SGHDN and CDR2 is FVKESK. The CDR3 extends over 16 amino acids. The junction had 12 bases not matched to a gene; V was cut back by 3 bases and J by 6 bases. The CDR3 reads CASSQLQGASYHGYTF. DNA for the CDR3: TGTGCCAGCAGCCAGTTGCAGGGGGCATCATACCATGGCTACACCTTC. Filled out from reference TRBV14 and TRBJ1-2, the complete variable domain reads EAGVTQFPSHSVIEKGQTVTLRCDPISGHDNLYWYRRVMGKEIKFLLHFVKESKQDESGMPNNRFLAERTGGTYSTLKVQPAELEDSGVYFCASSQLQGASYHGYTFGSGTRLTVV.

This clone was recorded only once. The CDR3 carries no conserved terminal phenylalanine or tryptophan, so it likely arises from a read error. The limits of the CDR3 on the DNA are not certain, so only TCRdb's listed CDR3 is given. This chain links TRBV6-7 with TRBJ1-2. TRBV6-7 is marked as an open reading frame, function uncertain. With termini counted, the CDR3 has 9 amino acids. The CDR3 sequence: CASRKRRAS.

CDR3 sequence reads: CASSGGGNTIYF. The CDR3 DNA reads as TGTGCCAGCAGTGGCGGTGGAAACACCATATATTTT. This chain joins TRBV25-1 and TRBJ1-3; no definite D call. The CDR3 is 12 residues long. Per germline, CDR1 MGHDK and CDR2 SYGVNS. V was trimmed by 4 bases and J by 3 bases, leaving 4 bases between them.

In this sample, this clone turned up a few times. The chain uses TRBV19 and TRBJ2-7, with D possibly being TRBD2 (6 bases). The length of the CDR3 is 16 residues. Trimming removed 6 bases from V and 4 bases from J, with 22 bases in between. CDR1 LNHDA and CDR2 SQIVND come from the germline V gene (reference sequence). The CDR3 DNA reads as TGTGCCAGTAGCGGGCGGGGCCGCCCAACCGCATACGAGCAGTACTTC. Translating it yields CASSGRGRPTAYEQYF.

The chain links TRBV7-2 to TRBJ2-5, with 7 bases identical to TRBD2. CDR1 is SGHTA and CDR2 is FQGNSA in the germline V gene. Trimming took 5 bases from V and 2 from J; bases not matched to a gene: 11. This CDR3 contains 16 residues. The CDR3 DNA is TGTGCCAGCAGCCTCCTCGGGCGCGGGGGACAAGAGACCCAGTACTTC. Protein sequence: CASSLLGRGGQETQYF.

This chain connects TRBV6-1 to TRBJ1-1; D may be TRBD1 (5 bases). CDR3 length equals 15 residues. Trimming stripped 3 bases from V and 1 base from J, with 12 bases between. The germline gives CDR1 MNHNS, CDR2 SASEGT. The DNA for the CDR3 is TGTGCCAGCAGTGAGGGGGGGACGAGGAACACTGAAGCTTTCTTT. Translation: CASSEGGTRNTEAFF.

As to this clone: Relative to the germline gene, one junction end is altered; a read error may explain this. The rearrangement links TRBV7-7 to TRBJ2-2, with 14 bases that match TRBD2. The CDR3 spans 18 residues. Per the germline V gene, CDR1 is SSHAT and CDR2 is FNYEAQ (reference sequence). CDR3 region: CASSRLAGGPSNTGELFF. The CDR3 DNA reads TGTGCTAGCAGCCGACTAGCGGGGGGGCCGAGCAACACCGGGGAGCTGTTTTTT.